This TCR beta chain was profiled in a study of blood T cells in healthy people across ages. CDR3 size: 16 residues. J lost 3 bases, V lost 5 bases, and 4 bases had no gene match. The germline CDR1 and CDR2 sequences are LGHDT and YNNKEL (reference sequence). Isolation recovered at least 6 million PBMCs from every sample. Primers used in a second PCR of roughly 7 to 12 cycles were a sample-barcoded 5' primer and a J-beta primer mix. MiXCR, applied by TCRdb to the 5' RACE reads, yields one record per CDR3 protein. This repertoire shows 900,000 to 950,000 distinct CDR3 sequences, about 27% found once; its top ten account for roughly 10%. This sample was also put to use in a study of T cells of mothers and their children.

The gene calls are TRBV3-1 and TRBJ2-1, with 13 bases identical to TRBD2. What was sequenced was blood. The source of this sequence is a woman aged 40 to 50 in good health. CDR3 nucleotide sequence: TGTGCCAGCAGCGGACTAGCGGGGGAGGACTACAATGAGCAGTTCTTC. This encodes CASSGLAGEDYNEQFF.